Shown below are 21 T cell receptor beta chains from a single sample sequenced in a study of CD8 T cells in ankylosing spondylitis. Their specific antigens are unknown. Study-wide results and limits: Blood from ankylosing spondylitis patients appeared to carry a characteristic roughly 8-variant TCR beta motif.

TCRdb reprocessed the 5' RACE reads with MiXCR, giving one entry per CDR3 protein. The repertoire consists of approximately 400,000 distinct CDR3 sequences, with 20% to 30% occurring once and the leading ten covering 0.89%. Sequenced input: blood, either unsorted or a sorted T cell fraction (not recorded which). The origin of the receptors is a male donor with ankylosing spondylitis.

CDR3 coding DNA: TGTGCCAGCAGCTCATCAGGGGGAATCACTGAAGCTTTCTTT. Protein: CASSSSGGITEAFF. V is TRBV7-9 and J is TRBJ1-1; TRBD1 matches at 7 bases. Germline CDR1 SEHNR, CDR2 FQNEAQ (reference sequence). After removal of 4 bases from V and 4 bases from J, the junction contained 6 bases not matched to a gene. This CDR3 spans 14 amino acids.

This clonotype occurred many times. V and J are TRBV29-1 and TRBJ2-7, with no clear D. The CDR3 totals 13 residues. Trimming removed 3 bases from V and 1 base from J, with 10 bases in between. CDR1 is SQVTM, CDR2 ANQGSEA, per germline. The CDR3 here is CSVEGIGSYEQYF. CDR3 coding DNA: TGCAGCGTTGAGGGTATAGGGTCCTACGAGCAGTACTTC.

V is TRBV20-1 and J is TRBJ2-1; tentatively, D is TRBD2 (5 bases). Germline V lookup: CDR1 DFQATT, CDR2 SNEGSKA (reference sequence). V was clipped by 0 bases and J by 2 bases, with 14 bases between them. CDR3 length equals 16 residues. CDR3 in amino acids: CSARDIREWAYNEQFF. The CDR3 DNA reads as TGCAGTGCTAGAGATATACGGGAATGGGCCTACAATGAGCAGTTCTTC.

The chain uses TRBV25-1 and TRBJ1-1; TRBD1 matches 10 bases. The CDR3 is 11 amino acids. In germline, CDR1 is MGHDK, CDR2 SYGVNS. V shed 6 bases, J shed 12 bases, and the junction held 4 bases outside the gene matches. The CDR3 DNA is TGTGCCAGCAGCGGACAGGGGGTATCTTTCTTT. This sequence encodes CASSGQGVSFF.

The rearrangement uses TRBV5-1 and TRBJ1-3; 9 positions match TRBD1. Germline CDR1 is SGHRS and CDR2 is YFSETQ. Losses at the gene ends were 3 bases for V and 0 bases for J; bases not matched to a gene: 4. This CDR3 contains 16 residues. CDR3 DNA: TGCGCCAGCAGCTGGGACAGGGCCTCCTCTGGAAACACCATATATTTT. Translated, it gives CASSWDRASSGNTIYF.

The chain recombines TRBV6-5 with TRBJ2-7, with TRBD1 identical over 11 bases. Germline CDR1 and CDR2: MNHEY and SVGAGI. V lost 6 bases and J lost 2; bases outside the gene matches: 9. The CDR3 spans 16 residues. The chain's CDR3 is CASSHSGTGGAYEQYV. The CDR3, as DNA: TGTGCCAGCAGCCACTCCGGGACAGGGGGTGCCTACGAGCAGTACGTC.

This clonotype has just a few counts. The genes are TRBV6-2 or TRBV6-3 and TRBJ2-5; 9 positions agree with TRBD1. The CDR3 loop spans 15 amino acids. CDR1 is MNHEY and CDR2 is SVGEGT in the germline V gene. V shed 2 bases and J 3 bases; nucleotides not matched to a gene: 4. The CDR3 sequence: CASSYGGQGEETQYF. CDR3 in DNA: TGTGCCAGCAGTTACGGGGGACAGGGAGAAGAGACCCAGTACTTC.

A few counts support this clonotype. This chain connects TRBV30 to TRBJ2-3, with 9 bases identical to TRBD2. The J segment lost 2 bases and the V segment lost 0 bases, leaving 6 bases of the junction unmatched. The CDR3 has 16 amino acids. Germline values: CDR1 GTSNPN, CDR2 SVGIG (reference sequence). The CDR3 here is CAWSVQSGRPTDTQYF. In nucleotides, the CDR3 is TGTGCCTGGAGTGTACAAAGCGGGAGGCCCACAGATACGCAGTATTTT. Full variable domain (remainder filled in from reference TRBV30 and TRBJ2-3): SQTIHQWPATLVQPVGSPLSLECTVEGTSNPNLYWYRQAAGRGLQLLFYSVGIGQISSEVPQNLSASRPQDRQFILSSKKLLLSDSGFYLCAWSVQSGRPTDTQYFGPGTRLTVL.

This clonotype was counted between two and nine times. CDR3 protein: CSAGTSGRKETQYF. CDR3 bases: TGCAGTGCTGGGACTAGCGGGAGAAAAGAGACCCAGTACTTC. The J gene is TRBJ2-5, the V gene TRBV20-1; 14 bases agree with TRBD2. This CDR3 has 14 residues. Trimming removed 5 bases from V and 3 bases from J; junction bases left unmatched: 2. The germline V gene has CDR1 DFQATT and CDR2 SNEGSKA (reference sequence).

The rearrangement uses TRBV19 and TRBJ1-5; D not certain. CDR1 and CDR2 from the germline V gene are LNHDA and SQIVND (reference sequence). This CDR3 is 11 amino acids long. V gave up 4 bases and J gave up 9 bases, with 7 bases separating them. CDR3 region: CASSTSGPQHF. The CDR3 coding sequence is TGTGCCAGTAGTACAAGTGGGCCCCAGCATTTT.

The rearrangement links TRBV24-1 to TRBJ2-1; D could derive from TRBD1 or TRBD2 (5 bases each). Germline V gene data show CDR1 as KGHDR and CDR2 as SFDVKD. Trimming left V 9 bases short and J 7 bases short, with 12 bases between. The CDR3 covers 12 residues. CDR3 nucleotides: TGTGCCACCGGGACCCTAGGAAATGAGCAGTTCTTC. This encodes CATGTLGNEQFF.

This chain uses TRBV12-3 or TRBV12-4 with TRBJ1-5, with D possibly matching TRBD1 (6 bases). CDR3 length: 13 amino acids. Trimming removed 4 bases at V and 7 bases at J, with 11 bases between. CDR3 loop: CASSYGGRQPQHF. Here the CDR3 DNA reads TGTGCCAGCAGTTACGGGGGGCGGCAGCCCCAGCATTTT.

In this sample, this clonotype turned up a few times. The rearrangement uses TRBV30 and TRBJ2-7, with 7 nucleotides matching TRBD1. CDR3 size: 12 residues. Germline CDR1 and CDR2: GTSNPN and SVGIG (reference sequence). The ends lost 4 bases at V and 6 bases at J; junction bases unmatched: 6. DNA of the CDR3: TGTGCCTGGAACTTCGGGGACAGCGAGCAGTACGTC. This translates into CAWNFGDSEQYV.

The sample holds a few counts of this clonotype. V usage is TRBV7-2 and J usage is TRBJ2-7; the D gene is possibly TRBD2 (5 bases). The V gene lost 4 bases and the J gene lost 4 bases, with 14 bases spanning the gap. This CDR3 comprises 14 residues. The germline CDR1 and CDR2 sequences are SGHTA and FQGNSA. As DNA, the CDR3 is TGTGCCAGCAGCTCTGGACGGGGTTCGTACGAGCAGTACTTC. It encodes CASSSGRGSYEQYF.

The chain carries TRBV10-3 and TRBJ2-5, with 9 bases aligning to TRBD1. CDR3 length equals 16 residues. CDR1 and CDR2 from the germline V gene are ENHRY and SYGVKD. The ends lost 0 bases at V and 5 bases at J; junction bases unmatched: 7. CDR3 in amino acids: CAISESYPTGGETQYF. The CDR3 DNA reads as TGTGCCATCAGTGAGTCCTATCCGACAGGGGGGGAGACCCAGTACTTC.

The chain has TRBV20-1 and TRBJ2-1, with TRBD2 matching 10 bases. This CDR3 region has 14 residues. Germline V CDR1 and CDR2: DFQATT, SNEGSKA (reference sequence). With 5 bases clipped from V and 8 bases from J, the junction kept 9 bases outside the gene matches. The CDR3 protein is CSAVRASGRDEQFF. For the CDR3, the DNA is TGCAGTGCTGTGCGGGCTAGCGGGAGAGATGAGCAGTTCTTC.

The V and J genes are TRBV20-1 and TRBJ2-1; D is ambiguous. CDR1 is DFQATT and CDR2 is SNEGSKA in the germline V gene (reference sequence). This CDR3 is 14 amino acids long. Trimming shortened V by 5 bases and J by 8 bases, and 19 bases separated the two germline ends. The CDR3 reads CSAQKAGLVDEQFF. CDR3 DNA sequence: TGCAGTGCTCAAAAGGCCGGTCTGGTCGATGAGCAGTTCTTC.

This chain connects TRBV12-3 or TRBV12-4 to TRBJ1-5; the D gene is possibly TRBD1 (6 bases). The CDR3 runs to 12 residues. V lost 6 bases to trimming and J lost 7 bases, with 10 bases between them. CDR3 residues: CASSTQGQPQHF. The CDR3 DNA reads as TGTGCCAGCAGCACCCAGGGGCAGCCCCAGCATTTT.

The chain employs TRBV12-3 or TRBV12-4 and TRBJ1-5; a weak D match, TRBD1 (5 bases). Trimming pared 7 bases from V and 0 bases from J, leaving 13 bases between. The CDR3 sequence is 15 residues long. The DNA for the CDR3 is TGTGCCAGCACCCCGCGAGGGGTTAGCAATCAGCCCCAGCATTTT. Translated: CASTPRGVSNQPQHF.

The table lists this clonotype with a few counts. The chain is built from TRBV5-1 and TRBJ2-7; 10 bases agree with TRBD1. The V gene end was trimmed by 4 bases and the J gene end by 0 bases; junction bases not matched to a gene: 4. The CDR3 covers 15 residues. Germline CDR1 SGHRS, CDR2 YFSETQ. The CDR3 is CASSHWDRGSYEQYF. CDR3 nucleotide sequence: TGCGCCAGCAGCCACTGGGACAGGGGCTCCTACGAGCAGTACTTC.

V usage is TRBV12-3 or TRBV12-4 and J usage is TRBJ1-2, with no clear D. CDR3 size: 14 residues. Deletions cut 3 bases from V and 2 bases from J, with 10 bases between. CDR3 nucleotide sequence: TGTGCCAGCAGTTTCACATTCCAGAACTATGGCTACACCTTC. It yields the protein CASSFTFQNYGYTF.